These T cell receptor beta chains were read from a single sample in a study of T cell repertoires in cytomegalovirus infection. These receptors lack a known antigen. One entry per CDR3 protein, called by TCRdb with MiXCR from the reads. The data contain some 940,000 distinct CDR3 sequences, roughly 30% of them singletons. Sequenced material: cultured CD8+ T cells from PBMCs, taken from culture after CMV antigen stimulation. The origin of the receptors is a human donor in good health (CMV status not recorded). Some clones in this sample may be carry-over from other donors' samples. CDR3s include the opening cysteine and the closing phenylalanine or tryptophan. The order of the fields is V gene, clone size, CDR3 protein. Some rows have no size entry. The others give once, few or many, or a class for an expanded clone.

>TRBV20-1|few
CSARTSGGAWDEQFF
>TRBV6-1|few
CASSALGVDEQFF
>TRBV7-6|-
CASSSTGGAVTNEKLFF
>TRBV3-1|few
CASFGENNEQFF
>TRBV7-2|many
CASSLVSGQGDYGYTF
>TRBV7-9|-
CASSPGTVHQPQHF
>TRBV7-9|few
CASSLVGGLGANEQFF
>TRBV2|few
CASSDETGGFGGANVLTF
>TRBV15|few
CATSRDFSGSYGYTF
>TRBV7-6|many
CASSQQTGALGNTEAFF
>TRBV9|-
CASSVAGLAGSTDTQYF
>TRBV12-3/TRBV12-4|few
CASSIGTGLAGELFF
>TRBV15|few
CATSEGENTGELFF
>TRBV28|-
CASRPRSPNNEQFF
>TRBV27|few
CASSFGPGGMANVLTF
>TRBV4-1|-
CASSQMGTNYGYTF
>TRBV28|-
CASSLQPGQPNTGELFF
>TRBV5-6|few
CASSLQVREQFF
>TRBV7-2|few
CASSLKVTDTQYF
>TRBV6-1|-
CASSEVVGYQPQHF